The 16 T cell receptor beta chains below come from one sample, sequenced in a study of regulatory T cells in long-lasting Graves disease. Specified time point: newly diagnosed GD, antithyroid drugs for less than 3 months. TCR sequences were obtained from RNA taken from PBMCs. iRepertoire HTBI primers and Arm-PCR of CDR3 regions built TCR beta libraries. MiXCR, applied by TCRdb to the multiplex PCR reads, yields one record per CDR3 protein. Among 250,000 to 300,000 distinct CDR3 sequences listed, 18% were seen once. This same sample was also taken into another study, of T cells in Graves' hyperthyroidism and ophthalmopathy.

The specimen comprised peripheral blood mononuclear cells (PBMCs), sampled at new diagnosis, from a patient treated with antithyroid drugs. The source of these receptors is a woman aged 30 to 39 with Graves disease.

The chain links TRBV18 to TRBJ1-1; 9 positions agree with TRBD1. Germline assignment: CDR1 KGHSH and CDR2 LQKENI. This CDR3 comprises 14 residues. The junction had 6 bases not matched to a gene; V was cut back by 6 bases and J by 4 bases. In DNA, the CDR3 is TGTGCCAGCTCGCGCGGGACAGGGCCCACTGAAGCTTTCTTT. Amino acids: CASSRGTGPTEAFF.

This clonotype was seen many times. The rearrangement uses TRBV7-9 and TRBJ1-1, with unresolved D. This CDR3 contains 14 residues. Trimming stripped 6 bases from V and 6 bases from J, with 17 bases between. The V gene's germline CDR1 is SEHNR and CDR2 FQNEAQ (reference sequence). As DNA, the CDR3 is TGTGCCAGCAGGTTTAGTGTGGGGTACGCTGAAGCTTTCTTT. Protein sequence: CASRFSVGYAEAFF.

Notes on this clonotype: One base separates it from a far larger clone, so it is likely a read error. The chain has TRBV11-2 and TRBJ2-4, with D perhaps TRBD1 (5 bases). The tail of the sequence fits TRBJ2-5 better, so the J call may be wrong. Germline V gives CDR1 SGHAT, CDR2 FQNNGV. CDR3 length equals 14 residues. CDR3 coding DNA: TGTGCCAGCAGCTTAGAAGGGGCCCGAGAGACCCAGTACTTC. Encoded protein: CASSLEGARETQYF.

A word on this clonotype: With a far larger clone one base away, a read error is the likely cause. The CDR3 reads CASSWDTHTEAFF. CDR3 in DNA: TGCGCCAGCAGCTGGGACACTCACACTGAAGCTTTCTTT. The chain carries TRBV7-2 and TRBJ1-1, with D possibly being TRBD1 (6 bases). Germline V gives CDR1 SGHTA, CDR2 FQGNSA. The CDR3 length is 13 residues.

Concerning this clonotype itself: A single base separates this from a much larger clone, so it may be a read error. The chain joins TRBV6-1 to TRBJ1-6, with TRBD1 matching over 11 bases. Germline V gene lookup returns CDR1 MNHNS and CDR2 SASEGT. The CDR3 is 15 amino acids. CDR3 sequence reads: CVSSERTGGISPLHF. CDR3 nucleotide sequence: TGTGTCAGCAGTGAACGGACAGGGGGCATTTCACCCCTCCACTTT.

This clonotype showed up many times. This rearrangement joins TRBV6-1 to TRBJ1-2; 7 bases match TRBD1. V was clipped by 5 bases and J by 4 bases; unmatched bases: 4. The CDR3 is made up of 13 amino acids. The V gene's germline CDR1 is MNHNS and CDR2 SASEGT. CDR3 nucleotide sequence: TGTGCCAGCAGTACGACAGGGTCCTATGGCTACACCTTC. It encodes CASSTTGSYGYTF.

The chain recombines TRBV28 with TRBJ2-1; 10 positions agree with TRBD2. CDR1 is MDHEN, CDR2 SYDVKM, per germline. Trimming took 1 base from V and 6 from J; bases not matched to a gene: 9. This CDR3 is 17 amino acids long. The CDR3 sequence: CASSLSGASGRVNEQFF. Written as DNA, the CDR3 is TGTGCCAGCAGTTTATCGGGGGCTAGCGGGAGAGTCAATGAGCAGTTCTTC.

The table lists this clonotype with many counts. This chain connects TRBV6-5 to TRBJ1-2; D gene unclear. Trimming removed 2 bases at V and 2 bases at J, with 12 bases between. Per germline, CDR1 MNHEY and CDR2 SVGAGI. The CDR3 runs to 15 residues. CDR3 DNA: TGTGCCAGCAGTTACGATAGGGCGGGAAACTATGGCTACACCTTC. Amino acid sequence: CASSYDRAGNYGYTF.

A few counts support this clonotype. This chain joins TRBV7-8 and TRBJ1-1; D might be TRBD1 (5 bases). Trimming took 6 bases from V and 4 from J, leaving 18 bases between them. CDR1 and CDR2 from the germline V gene are SGHVS and FQNEAQ. The CDR3 length is 15 residues. CDR3 protein: CASRAGPWRGTEAFF. CDR3 in DNA: TGTGCCAGCAGAGCGGGTCCGTGGAGGGGCACTGAAGCTTTCTTT.

This clonotype was seen at least ten times. The chain couples TRBV5-4 to TRBJ2-1; D might be TRBD2 (5 bases). V was cut by 2 bases and J by 5 bases, with 20 bases left in between. The CDR3 extends over 17 amino acids. Germline V gene lookup returns CDR1 SGHNT and CDR2 YYREEE (reference sequence). CDR3 loop: CASSFDPLRGWDNEQFF. The CDR3 DNA follows: TGTGCCAGCAGCTTCGATCCTCTTCGGGGTTGGGACAATGAGCAGTTCTTC. Variable domain in full (rest from reference TRBV5-4 and TRBJ2-1): ETGVTQSPTHLIKTRGQQVTLRCSSQSGHNTVSWYQQALGQGPQFIFQYYREEENGRGNFPPRFSGLQFPNYSSELNVNALELDDSALYLCASSFDPLRGWDNEQFFGPGTRLTVL.

Many counts were recorded for this clonotype. J is TRBJ1-1 and V is TRBV12-3 or TRBV12-4; tentative D call: TRBD1 (6 bases). V gave up 7 bases and J gave up 0 bases, with 9 bases separating them. The CDR3 spans 13 residues. CDR3 DNA sequence: TGTGCCAGCACCCGGACAGTGAACACTGAAGCTTTCTTT. Protein sequence: CASTRTVNTEAFF.

This clonotype has ten or more counts. The V and J genes are TRBV19 and TRBJ1-1; D is ambiguous. The germline V gene has CDR1 LNHDA and CDR2 SQIVND (reference sequence). CDR3 length: 12 amino acids. Deletions cut 7 bases from V and 1 base from J, with 7 bases between. CDR3 region: CASTGRNTEAFF. For the CDR3, the DNA is TGTGCCAGTACGGGTAGGAACACTGAAGCTTTCTTT.

This clonotype has a count of ten or more. V and J are TRBV20-1 and TRBJ1-2; perhaps TRBD1 as D (6 bases). CDR3 length equals 16 residues. Germline CDR1 reads DFQATT; CDR2 reads SNEGSKA (reference sequence). V lost 1 base and J lost 5, with 20 bases in between. Written as DNA, the CDR3 is TGCAGTGCTAGAGCTTCCAAGTGGGGGGCTGGATATGGCTACACCTTC. Translating gives CSARASKWGAGYGYTF.

There are a few counts of this clonotype. The chain recombines TRBV10-3 with TRBJ1-3; D remains unclear. CDR3 length: 16 amino acids. The germline gives CDR1 ENHRY, CDR2 SYGVKD. The V and J ends lost 3 bases and 0 bases respectively, with 12 bases between them. CDR3 region: CAISDSDRSSGNTIYF. DNA for the CDR3: TGTGCCATCAGTGACTCGGACCGGAGCTCTGGAAACACCATATATTTT.

This clonotype has a handful of counts. This may come from a read error, since a much larger clone is one base off. J is TRBJ2-3 and V is TRBV29-1; D ambiguous. Germline V gene data show CDR1 as SQVTM and CDR2 as ANQGSEA. The length of the CDR3 is 12 residues. In nucleotides, the CDR3 is TGCGGCGTTGCTCAGGCGGTAGATACGCAGTATTTT. Amino acid sequence: CGVAQAVDTQYF.

This clonotype appeared many times. V usage is TRBV14 and J usage is TRBJ1-6; D not certain. The CDR3 covers 12 residues. Germline CDR1 SGHDN, CDR2 FVKESK. V lost 4 bases and J 7 bases, leaving 5 bases between the germline ends. In DNA, the CDR3 is TGTGCCAGCAGCCCCTCGAATTCACCCCTCCACTTT. It specifies CASSPSNSPLHF.